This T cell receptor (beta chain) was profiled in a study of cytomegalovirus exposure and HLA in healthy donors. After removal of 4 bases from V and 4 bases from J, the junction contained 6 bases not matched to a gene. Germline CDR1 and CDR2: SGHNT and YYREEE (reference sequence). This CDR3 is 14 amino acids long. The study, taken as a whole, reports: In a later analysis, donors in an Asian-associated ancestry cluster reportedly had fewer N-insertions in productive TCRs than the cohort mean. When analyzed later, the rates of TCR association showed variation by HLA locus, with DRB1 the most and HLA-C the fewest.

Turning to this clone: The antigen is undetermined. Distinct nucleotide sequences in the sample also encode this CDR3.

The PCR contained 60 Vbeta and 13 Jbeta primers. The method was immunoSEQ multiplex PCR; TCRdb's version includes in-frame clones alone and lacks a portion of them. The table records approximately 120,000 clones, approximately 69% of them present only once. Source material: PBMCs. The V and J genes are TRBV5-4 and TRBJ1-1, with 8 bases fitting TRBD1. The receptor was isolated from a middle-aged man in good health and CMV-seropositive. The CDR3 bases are TGTGCCAGCAGCATCCAGGGGGCTGGCACTGAAGCTTTCTTT. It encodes CASSIQGAGTEAFF. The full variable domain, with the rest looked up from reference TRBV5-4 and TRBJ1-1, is ETGVTQSPTHLIKTRGQQVTLRCSSQSGHNTVSWYQQALGQGPQFIFQYYREEENGRGNFPPRFSGLQFPNYSSELNVNALELDDSALYLCASSIQGAGTEAFFGQGTRLTVV.